Reported below is one TCR beta chain. Assay used: immunoSEQ multiplex PCR; TCRdb lists only in-frame clones, some missing. This table has roughly 100,000 clones, around 88% appearing once. This CDR3 has 13 amino acids. CDR1 and CDR2 from the germline V gene are GTSNPN and SVGIG (reference sequence). V lost 1 base, J lost 3 bases, and 3 bases stayed unmatched. These data originate in a study of control samples from healthy donors and cancer patients. The sequence was obtained from a young man in good health. Sequencing was carried out using blood. The V gene is TRBV30, the J gene TRBJ2-7; TRBD2 agrees at 7 bases. The CDR3 sequence is CAWSEASGYEQYF. CDR3 DNA sequence: TGTGCCTGGAGTGAGGCTAGCGGCTACGAGCAGTACTTC.